The present T cell receptor beta chain was sequenced within a study of CD8+CD57+ T cells in acquired aplastic anemia. Study overall: The study obtained an average of around 3.4 ug of DNA from sorted CD4+ and CD8+ cells.

This clonotype was detected ten times or more. Individuals selected for sequencing had exhibited CD8+CD57+ cell expansion on flow cytometry. Genomic DNA acted as the template from which TCR beta VDJ combination and CDR3 sequence profiling were carried out. Each CDR3 protein gets one entry after TCRdb re-called the reads with MiXCR. The sample holds 150,000 to 200,000 distinct CDR3 sequences, less than 50% seen once. The CDR3 runs to 15 residues. Germline CDR1 LNHDA, CDR2 SQIVND (reference sequence). Deletions cut 8 bases from V and 1 base from J, with 14 bases between. This receptor was taken from a human donor with aplastic anemia. The source material was sorted CD4+, CD8+, or CD8+CD57+ T cells (not recorded which) from PBMCs. This rearrangement joins TRBV19 to TRBJ2-2; possible D gene TRBD2, 5 bases. The CDR3 DNA reads as TGTGCCAGTGGGGTTGGACTGATGAACACCGGGGAGCTGTTTTTT. Translating it yields CASGVGLMNTGELFF.